Below, one T cell receptor (beta chain) is given with its context. Antigen specificity is unknown. These data come from a study of cytomegalovirus exposure and HLA in healthy donors. General study results and limits: Reportedly, diagnosis of cytomegalovirus status by the classifier showed high specificity and sensitivity.

The PCR contained 60 Vbeta and 13 Jbeta primers. Profiled with immunoSEQ multiplex PCR; TCRdb holds only in-frame clones, not every one. The sample has about 190,000 clones; the top ten hold 6.5%. This TCR was recovered from a man aged 30 to 45 in good health and CMV-seronegative. The sequencing input was PBMCs.

CDR3 bases: TGTGCCAGTAGTATATGGTCGGGGGGGGGACTCAATGAGCAGTTCTTC. Translated: CASSIWSGGGLNEQFF. This chain links TRBV19 with TRBJ2-1, with 8 bases lining up with TRBD2. The CDR3 consists of 16 residues. Germline assignment: CDR1 LNHDA and CDR2 SQIVND (reference sequence). Losses at the gene ends were 2 bases for V and 6 bases for J; bases not matched to a gene: 9.